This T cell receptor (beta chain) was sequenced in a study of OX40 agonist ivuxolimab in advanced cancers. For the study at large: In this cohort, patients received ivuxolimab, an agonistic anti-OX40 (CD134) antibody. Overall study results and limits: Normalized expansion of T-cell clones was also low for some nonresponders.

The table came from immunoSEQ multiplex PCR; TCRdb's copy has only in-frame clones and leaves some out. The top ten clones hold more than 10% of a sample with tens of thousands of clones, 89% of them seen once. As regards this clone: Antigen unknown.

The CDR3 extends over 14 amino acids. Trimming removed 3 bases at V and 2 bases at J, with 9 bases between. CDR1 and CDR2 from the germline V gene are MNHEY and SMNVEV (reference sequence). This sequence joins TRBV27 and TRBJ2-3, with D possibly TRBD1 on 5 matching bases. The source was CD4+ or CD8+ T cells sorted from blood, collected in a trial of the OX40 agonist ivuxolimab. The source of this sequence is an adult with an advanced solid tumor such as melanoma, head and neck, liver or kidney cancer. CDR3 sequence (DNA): TGTGCCAGCAGTTTTGCAGGGAACACAGATACGCAGTATTTT. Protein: CASSFAGNTDTQYF.